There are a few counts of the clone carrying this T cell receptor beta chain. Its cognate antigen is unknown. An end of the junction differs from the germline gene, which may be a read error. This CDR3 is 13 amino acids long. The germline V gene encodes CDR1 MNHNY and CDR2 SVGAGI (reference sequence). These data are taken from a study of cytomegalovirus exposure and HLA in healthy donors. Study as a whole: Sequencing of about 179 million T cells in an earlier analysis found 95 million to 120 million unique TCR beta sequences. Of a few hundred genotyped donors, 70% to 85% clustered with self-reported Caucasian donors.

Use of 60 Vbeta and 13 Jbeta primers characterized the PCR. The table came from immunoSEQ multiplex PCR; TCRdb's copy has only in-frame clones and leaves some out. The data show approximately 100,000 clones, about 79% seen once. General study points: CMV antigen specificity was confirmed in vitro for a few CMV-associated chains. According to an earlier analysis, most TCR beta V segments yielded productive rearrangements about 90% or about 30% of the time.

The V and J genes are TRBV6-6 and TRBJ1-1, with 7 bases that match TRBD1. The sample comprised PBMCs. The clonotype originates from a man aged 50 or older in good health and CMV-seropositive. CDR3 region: CACRGTANTEAFF. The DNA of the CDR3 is TGTGCCTGCAGAGGGACAGCGAACACTGAAGCTTTCTTT.